The 26 T cell receptor beta chains below all came from one sample that was sequenced in a study of T cell responses to AZD1222 COVID-19 vaccine. Sequencing was performed with immunoSEQ multiplex PCR; in TCRdb, only in-frame clones are kept and a portion is missing. This repertoire shows some 180,000 clones, approximately 94% found once; its top ten account for about 1.5%. The sample was peripheral blood, taken 28 days after the second AZD1222 dose. Source of these receptors: an adult who received the AZD1222 COVID-19 vaccine.

The chain employs TRBV19 and TRBJ1-1; D unresolved. The germline V and J ends were trimmed by 6 bases and 0 bases, with 11 bases remaining between them. The CDR3 contains 14 residues. The germline gives CDR1 LNHDA, CDR2 SQIVND (reference sequence). CDR3 DNA sequence: TGTGCCAGTAGCCCGGGAGACATGAACACTGAAGCTTTCTTT. The encoded protein is CASSPGDMNTEAFF. The variable domain in full, with the rest retrieved from reference TRBV19 and TRBJ1-1, is DGGITQSPKYLFRKEGQNVTLSCEQNLNHDAMYWYRQDPGQGLRLIYYSQIVNDFQKGDIAEGYSVSREKKESFPLTVTSAQKNPTAFYLCASSPGDMNTEAFFGQGTRLTVV.

The gene calls are TRBV28 and TRBJ2-6; 9 bases agree with TRBD1. The V and J ends lost 6 bases and 2 bases, in that order; junction bases with no gene match: 5. Germline CDR1 MDHEN, CDR2 SYDVKM. The CDR3 totals 16 residues. The CDR3 region is CASRRGQGTGANVLTF. For the CDR3, the DNA is TGTGCCAGCAGGCGGGGACAGGGAACTGGGGCCAACGTCCTGACTTTC.

This clone was seen only once. V and J are TRBV3-1 (or the pseudogene TRBV3-2) and TRBJ1-2, with a possible D match to TRBD1 (6 bases). The CDR3 is 14 amino acids. V was clipped by 0 bases and J by 6 bases, with 11 bases between them. In germline, CDR1 is LGHDT, CDR2 YNNKEL (reference sequence). CDR3 DNA sequence: TGTGCCAGCAGCCAAGATGCAGGGGCGCATGGCTACACCTTC. Its protein is CASSQDAGAHGYTF.

The chain joins TRBV3-1 (or the pseudogene TRBV3-2) to TRBJ2-1; D is possibly TRBD2 (6 bases). This CDR3 comprises 18 residues. Germline V gene data show CDR1 as LGHDT and CDR2 as YNNKEL (reference sequence). V gave up 3 bases and J gave up 1 base, with 19 bases separating them. The CDR3 nucleotides are TGTGCCAGCAGCCACCCCCGGCTAGCGAATAGGTCCTACAATGAGCAGTTCTTC. It specifies CASSHPRLANRSYNEQFF.

The chain combines TRBV11-3 with TRBJ2-7; a weak D match, TRBD1 (6 bases). The CDR3 loop spans 16 amino acids. In germline, CDR1 is SGHNT, CDR2 YENEEA. V was cut by 5 bases and J by 3 bases, with 20 bases left in between. CDR3: CASSTRSGTKIYEQYF. CDR3 DNA: TGTGCCAGCAGCACAAGATCCGGGACAAAGATCTACGAGCAGTACTTC.

As to this clone: The sample holds other DNA sequences that translate to the same CDR3. The chain uses TRBV19 and TRBJ1-1; unclear D gene. This CDR3 has 13 amino acids. Between the trimmed V and J ends, which lost 1 base and 2 bases, there was a span of 5 bases. Germline V gene lookup returns CDR1 LNHDA and CDR2 SQIVND (reference sequence). In nucleotides, the CDR3 is TGTGCCAGTAGTATAGGACCCAACACTGAAGCTTTCTTT. It is translated as CASSIGPNTEAFF.

The genes are TRBV19 and TRBJ1-4; TRBD1 matches at 7 bases. Germline CDR1 is LNHDA and CDR2 is SQIVND (reference sequence). Germline trimming cut 5 bases from V and 6 bases from J; bases unmatched to any gene: 9. The CDR3 is 15 residues long. CDR3 sequence (DNA): TGTGCCAGTAGTCCGACGGGACAGATGGATGAAAAACTGTTTTTT. Its protein is CASSPTGQMDEKLFF.

The genes are TRBV20-1 and TRBJ1-3; no firm D call. Germline CDR1 DFQATT, CDR2 SNEGSKA (reference sequence). V lost 3 bases and J lost 1, with 10 bases in between. There are 14 residues in the CDR3. CDR3 bases: TGCAGTGCTAGTCGGGGTATGTCTGGAAACACCATATATTTT. This gives the protein CSASRGMSGNTIYF.

This clone appeared once. This chain joins TRBV5-6 and TRBJ1-1; D uncertain. Per germline, CDR1 SGHDT and CDR2 YYEEEE. V gave up 3 bases and J gave up 0 bases, with 15 bases separating them. The CDR3 runs 16 residues. DNA for the CDR3: TGTGCCAGCAGCTCTTTAAGGTTTCCCATGAACACTGAAGCTTTCTTT. Encoded protein: CASSSLRFPMNTEAFF. Full variable domain (missing parts from reference TRBV5-6 and TRBJ1-1): DAGVTQSPTHLIKTRGQQVTLRCSPKSGHDTVSWYQQALGQGPQFIFQYYEEEERQRGNFPDRFSGHQFPNYSSELNVNALLLGDSALYLCASSSLRFPMNTEAFFGQGTRLTVV.

The chain joins TRBV4-1 to TRBJ1-5; TRBD1 matches 9 bases. From germline, CDR1 is MGHRA and CDR2 YSYEKL. Trimming at V came to 3 bases and at J to 7 bases, leaving 4 bases not matched to a gene. The CDR3 is 14 amino acids. CDR3 sequence: CASSQADRGQPQHF. The DNA for the CDR3 is TGCGCCAGCAGCCAGGCGGACAGGGGACAGCCCCAGCATTTT.

The chain uses TRBV28 and TRBJ1-4; 7 bases agree with TRBD1. The CDR3 extends over 14 amino acids. CDR1 and CDR2 (germline): MDHEN, SYDVKM. V shed 6 bases, J shed 4 bases, and the junction held 5 bases outside the gene matches. CDR3 DNA: TGTGCCAGCAGCCGACAGGGAGGTAATGAAAAACTGTTTTTT. Translating it yields CASSRQGGNEKLFF.

The chain couples TRBV5-1 to TRBJ1-5; D gene unclear. The V gene's germline CDR1 is SGHRS and CDR2 YFSETQ. Trimming took off 2 bases at V and 1 base at J, with 19 bases between the two ends. CDR3 length: 18 residues. CDR3 in DNA: TGCGCCAGCAGCTTCACACCCAATTTACCGGGCAGCAATCAGCCCCAGCATTTT. Protein: CASSFTPNLPGSNQPQHF. Full variable domain (missing parts from reference TRBV5-1 and TRBJ1-5): KAGVTQTPRYLIKTRGQQVTLSCSPISGHRSVSWYQQTPGQGLQFLFEYFSETQRNKGNFPGRFSGRQFSNSRSEMNVSTLELGDSALYLCASSFTPNLPGSNQPQHFGDGTRLSIL.

V and J are TRBV29-1 and TRBJ2-7; tentatively, D is TRBD1 (5 bases). Trimming left V 7 bases short and J 0 bases short, with 10 bases between. The CDR3 covers 12 residues. In germline, CDR1 is SQVTM, CDR2 ANQGSEA. The CDR3 DNA reads as TGCAGCGCCTTGGGGCCCTCCTACGAGCAGTACTTC. It yields the protein CSALGPSYEQYF.

V and J are TRBV5-1 and TRBJ2-6; D is perhaps TRBD1 (5 bases). The CDR3 consists of 15 residues. V lost 0 bases, J lost 2 bases, and 6 bases lay in between. Germline CDR1 SGHRS, CDR2 YFSETQ. CDR3 nucleotides: TGCGCCAGCAGCTTGGTAGGGGCTGGGGCCAACGTCCTGACTTTC. It yields the protein CASSLVGAGANVLTF. The complete variable domain, with remaining parts taken from reference TRBV5-1 and TRBJ2-6, reads KAGVTQTPRYLIKTRGQQVTLSCSPISGHRSVSWYQQTPGQGLQFLFEYFSETQRNKGNFPGRFSGRQFSNSRSEMNVSTLELGDSALYLCASSLVGAGANVLTFGAGSRLTVL.

The V and J genes are TRBV28 and TRBJ2-5; 7 positions agree with TRBD1. The CDR3 sequence is 15 residues long. Germline CDR1 is MDHEN and CDR2 is SYDVKM. The trim removed 2 bases at V and 5 bases at J, leaving 8 bases unmatched. This CDR3 is CASSLPAGGRETQYF. Here the CDR3 DNA reads TGTGCCAGCAGTTTACCCGCAGGGGGACGGGAGACCCAGTACTTC.

The V gene is TRBV27, the J gene TRBJ2-5; D is perhaps TRBD2 (6 bases). V lost 0 bases, J lost 3 bases, and 14 bases lay in between. CDR3 length: 16 residues. CDR1 is MNHEY and CDR2 is SMNVEV in the germline V gene (reference sequence). CDR3 sequence: CASSLSKFREEETQYF. The CDR3 DNA reads as TGTGCCAGCAGTTTATCGAAATTTAGGGAGGAAGAGACCCAGTACTTC.

The V call is TRBV2, the J call TRBJ1-1, with TRBD1 matching over 8 bases. This CDR3 has 13 amino acids. CDR1 SNHLY and CDR2 FYNNEI come from the germline V gene. V lost 7 bases to trimming and J lost 1 base; unmatched junction nucleotides: 2. The CDR3 here is CASTGQGNTEAFF. The CDR3 nucleotides read TGTGCCAGCACCGGACAGGGGAACACTGAAGCTTTCTTT.

This chain connects TRBV12-3 or TRBV12-4 to TRBJ2-5, with 7 bases lining up with TRBD1. With V trimmed by 10 bases and J by 5 bases, 7 bases remained unmatched. The CDR3 runs 12 residues. The CDR3 spells CATATGMETQYF. The CDR3 DNA follows: TGTGCCACCGCGACAGGGATGGAGACCCAGTACTTC.

This rearrangement joins TRBV19 to TRBJ1-5; the D gene is possibly TRBD1 (5 bases). Germline lookup yields CDR1 LNHDA and CDR2 SQIVND (reference sequence). This CDR3 is 19 amino acids long. V lost 4 bases and J 0 bases, leaving 22 bases between the germline ends. In DNA form, the CDR3 reads TGTGCCAGTAGTACCTTTGGGGTAGGGGTCCCTTATAGCAATCAGCCCCAGCATTTT. Protein sequence: CASSTFGVGVPYSNQPQHF.

The chain links TRBV11-2 to TRBJ1-2; 7 bases line up with TRBD1. The V gene's germline CDR1 is SGHAT and CDR2 FQNNGV. The CDR3 sequence is 16 residues long. The trim removed 5 bases at V and 5 bases at J, leaving 14 bases unmatched. DNA of the CDR3: TGTGCCAGCAGCCGCCCCCAGGCCCAGGGGGGTTATGGCTACACCTTC. It codes for CASSRPQAQGGYGYTF. Together with reference TRBV11-2 and TRBJ1-2, the CDR3 gives the full variable domain: EAGVAQSPRYKIIEKRQSVAFWCNPISGHATLYWYQQILGQGPKLLIQFQNNGVVDDSQLPKDRFSAERLKGVDSTLKIQPAKLEDSAVYLCASSRPQAQGGYGYTFGSGTRLTVV.

The chain uses TRBV19 and TRBJ2-7, with 10 nucleotides matching TRBD1. CDR1 is LNHDA and CDR2 is SQIVND in the germline V gene (reference sequence). The CDR3 has 14 amino acids. V lost 6 bases and J lost 3; bases outside the gene matches: 5. In DNA, the CDR3 is TGTGCCAGTAGGGGCGGGACAGGGGTCTACGAGCAGTACTTC. Encoded protein: CASRGGTGVYEQYF.

V and J are TRBV7-2 and TRBJ2-7, with 11 bases matching TRBD2. CDR1 and CDR2 (germline): SGHTA, FQGNSA. The J segment lost 5 bases and the V segment lost 4 bases, leaving 10 bases of the junction unmatched. The CDR3 consists of 16 residues. CDR3 amino acids: CASSSYSGRVVDEQYF. The CDR3 region has the DNA TGTGCCAGCAGCTCTTATAGCGGGAGGGTGGTCGACGAGCAGTACTTC.

This rearrangement joins TRBV5-1 to TRBJ2-2, with D perhaps TRBD2 (5 bases). The CDR3 is made up of 14 amino acids. V gave up 3 bases and J gave up 4 bases, with 10 bases separating them. Germline CDR1 and CDR2: SGHRS and YFSETQ. The CDR3 sequence is CASSSGESTGELFF. The CDR3 DNA reads as TGCGCCAGCAGCTCCGGGGAGAGCACCGGGGAGCTGTTTTTT.

The CDR3 reads CASSPPTGQGAYEQYF. The CDR3 bases are TGTGCCAGCAGCCCACCTACCGGACAGGGTGCCTACGAGCAGTACTTC. The chain links TRBV7-2 to TRBJ2-7, with TRBD1 matching over 8 bases. The ends lost 5 bases at V and 2 bases at J; junction bases unmatched: 11. CDR1 SGHTA and CDR2 FQGNSA come from the germline V gene. This CDR3 has 16 residues.

The genes are TRBV20-1 and TRBJ1-6, with D uncertain. The germline CDR1 and CDR2 sequences are DFQATT and SNEGSKA (reference sequence). Trimming cost V 5 bases and J 6 bases, with 5 bases left between them. This CDR3 has 11 amino acids. This CDR3 reads CSAGSNSPLHF. CDR3 nucleotides: TGCAGTGCTGGTTCTAATTCACCCCTCCACTTT.

The chain combines TRBV20-1 with TRBJ1-5, with D tentatively TRBD1 (5 bases). This CDR3 contains 12 residues. Looked up from germline, CDR1 is DFQATT and CDR2 is SNEGSKA (reference sequence). Trimming removed 3 bases from V and 7 bases from J, with 10 bases in between. The CDR3 loop is CSASGRAQPQHF. Written as DNA, the CDR3 is TGCAGTGCTAGTGGCAGGGCGCAGCCCCAGCATTTT.